The clone carrying this T cell receptor (beta chain) was seen just once. Antigen specificity is unknown. The assay was immunoSEQ multiplex PCR, and TCRdb's table has in-frame clones only and misses some. The sample lists approximately 20,000 clones; over 65% were seen once. The CDR3 covers 15 residues. In germline, CDR1 is SEHNR, CDR2 FQNEAQ (reference sequence). After removal of 2 bases from V and 1 base from J, the junction contained 4 bases not matched to a gene. This record belongs to a study of CD4 T cells in relation to SARS-CoV-2 and coronaviruses. Background on the study: TCR beta CDR3s were sequenced after 10-day antigen culture of PBMCs.

Study-wide points: Samples before the pandemic and after infection were not matched within any donor.

Before the COVID-19 pandemic, during about 2010-2018, CD4+ T cells were taken from unexposed donors. CD4+ T cells were isolated from the cells after 10 days of culture. On days 3 and 7, cultures got half fresh IL-2 medium. This chain connects TRBV7-9 to TRBJ2-5, with TRBD2 matching 7 bases. Source material: CD4+ T cells from PBMCs, cultured in vitro. The TCR comes from a human donor in good health. CDR3 amino acids: CASSLRGGGQETQYF. CDR3 DNA: TGTGCCAGCAGCTTAAGGGGCGGGGGCCAAGAGACCCAGTACTTC.